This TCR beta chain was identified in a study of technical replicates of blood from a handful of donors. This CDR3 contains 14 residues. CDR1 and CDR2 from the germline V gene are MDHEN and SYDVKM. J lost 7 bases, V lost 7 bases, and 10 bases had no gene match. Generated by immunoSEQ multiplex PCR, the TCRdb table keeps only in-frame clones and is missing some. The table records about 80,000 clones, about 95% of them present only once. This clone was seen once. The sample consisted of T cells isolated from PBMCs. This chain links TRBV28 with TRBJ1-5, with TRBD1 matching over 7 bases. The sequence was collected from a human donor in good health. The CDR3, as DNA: TGTGCCAGCATAAGAAGCCAGGGGGGCCAGCCCCAGCATTTT. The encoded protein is CASIRSQGGQPQHF.